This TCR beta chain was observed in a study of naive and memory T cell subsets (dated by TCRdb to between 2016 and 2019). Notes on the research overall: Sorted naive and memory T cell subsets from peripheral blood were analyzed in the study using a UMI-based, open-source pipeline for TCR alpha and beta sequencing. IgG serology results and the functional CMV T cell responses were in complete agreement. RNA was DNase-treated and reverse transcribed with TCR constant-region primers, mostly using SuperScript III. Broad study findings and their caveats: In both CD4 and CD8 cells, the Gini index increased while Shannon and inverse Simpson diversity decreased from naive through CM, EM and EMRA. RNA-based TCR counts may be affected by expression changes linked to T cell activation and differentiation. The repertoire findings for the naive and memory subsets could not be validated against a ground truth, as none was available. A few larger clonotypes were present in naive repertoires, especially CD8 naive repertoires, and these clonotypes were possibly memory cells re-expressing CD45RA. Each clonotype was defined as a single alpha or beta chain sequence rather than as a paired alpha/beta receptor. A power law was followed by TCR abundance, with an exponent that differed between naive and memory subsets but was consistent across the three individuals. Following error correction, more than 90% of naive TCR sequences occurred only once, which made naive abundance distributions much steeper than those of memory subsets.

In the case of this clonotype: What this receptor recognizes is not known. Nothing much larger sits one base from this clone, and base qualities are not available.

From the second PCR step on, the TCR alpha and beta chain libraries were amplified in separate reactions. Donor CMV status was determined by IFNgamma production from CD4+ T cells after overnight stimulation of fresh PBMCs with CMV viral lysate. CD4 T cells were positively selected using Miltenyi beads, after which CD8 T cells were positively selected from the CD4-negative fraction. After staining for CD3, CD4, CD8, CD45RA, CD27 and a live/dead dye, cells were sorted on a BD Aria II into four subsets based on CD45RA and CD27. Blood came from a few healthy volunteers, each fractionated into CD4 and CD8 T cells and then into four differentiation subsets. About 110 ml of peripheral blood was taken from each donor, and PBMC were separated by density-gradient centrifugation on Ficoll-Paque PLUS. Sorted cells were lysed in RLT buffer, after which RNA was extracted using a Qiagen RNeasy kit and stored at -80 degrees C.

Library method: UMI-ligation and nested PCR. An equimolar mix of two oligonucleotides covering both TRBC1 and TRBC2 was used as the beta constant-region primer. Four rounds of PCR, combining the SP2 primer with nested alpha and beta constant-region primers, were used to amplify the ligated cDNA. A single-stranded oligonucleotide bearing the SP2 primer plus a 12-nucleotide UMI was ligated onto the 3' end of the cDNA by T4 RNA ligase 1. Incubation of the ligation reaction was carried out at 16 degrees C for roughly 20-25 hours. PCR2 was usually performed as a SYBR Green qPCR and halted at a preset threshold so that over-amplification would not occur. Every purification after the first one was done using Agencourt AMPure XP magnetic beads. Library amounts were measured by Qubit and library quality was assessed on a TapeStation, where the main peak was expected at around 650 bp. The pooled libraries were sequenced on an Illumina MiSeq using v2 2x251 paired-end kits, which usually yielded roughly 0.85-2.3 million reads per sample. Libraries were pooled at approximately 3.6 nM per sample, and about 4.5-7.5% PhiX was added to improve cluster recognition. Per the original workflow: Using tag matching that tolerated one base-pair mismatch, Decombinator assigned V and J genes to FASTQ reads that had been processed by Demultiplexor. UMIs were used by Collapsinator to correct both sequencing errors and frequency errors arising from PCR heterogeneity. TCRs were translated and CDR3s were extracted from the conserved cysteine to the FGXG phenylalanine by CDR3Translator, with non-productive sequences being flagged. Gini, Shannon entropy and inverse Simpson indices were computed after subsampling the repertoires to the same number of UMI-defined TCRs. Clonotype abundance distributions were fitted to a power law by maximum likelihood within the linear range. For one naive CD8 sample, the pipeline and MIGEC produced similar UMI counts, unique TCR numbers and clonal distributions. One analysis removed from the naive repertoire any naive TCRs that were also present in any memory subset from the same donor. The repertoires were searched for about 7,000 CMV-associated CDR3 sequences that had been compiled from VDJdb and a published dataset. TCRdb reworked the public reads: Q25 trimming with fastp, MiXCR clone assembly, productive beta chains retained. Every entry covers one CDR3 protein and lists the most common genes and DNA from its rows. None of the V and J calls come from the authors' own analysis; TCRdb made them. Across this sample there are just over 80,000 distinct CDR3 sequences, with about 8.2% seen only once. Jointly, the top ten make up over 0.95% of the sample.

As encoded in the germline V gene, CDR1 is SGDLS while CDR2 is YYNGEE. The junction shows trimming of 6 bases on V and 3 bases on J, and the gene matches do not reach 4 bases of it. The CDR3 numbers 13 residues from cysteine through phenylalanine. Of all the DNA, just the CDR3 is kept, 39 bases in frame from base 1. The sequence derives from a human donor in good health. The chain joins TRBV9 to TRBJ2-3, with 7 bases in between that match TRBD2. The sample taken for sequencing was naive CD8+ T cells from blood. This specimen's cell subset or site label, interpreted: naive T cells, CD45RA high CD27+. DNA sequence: TGTGCCAGCAACGGCGGGAGTACAGATACGCAGTATTTT. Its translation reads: CASNGGSTDTQYF.